This T cell receptor beta chain was identified during a study of blood T cells in healthy people across ages. Study observations and caveats: Naive CD4+ cells and diversity were both higher in long-lived donors than in aged donors.

Every donor gave ten milliliters of peripheral blood. V was clipped by 4 bases and J by 8 bases, with 9 bases between them. This CDR3 is 13 amino acids long. Germline CDR1 is SGHVS and CDR2 is FNYEAQ. As to this clonotype: Its matching antigen is unknown.

The second PCR ran about 6 to 12 cycles with a sample-barcoded 5' primer and J-beta primers. Each cDNA molecule, via a template-switch adaptor with 12 random nucleotides, was tagged. TCRdb fed the 5' RACE reads into MiXCR, producing one record per CDR3 protein. The sample has about 1.8 million distinct CDR3 sequences, less than 50% seen once. The chain links TRBV7-6 to TRBJ1-6; the D gene is possibly TRBD1 (6 bases). The TCR originated in a woman aged 40 to 50 in good health. Sequencing used blood. The CDR3 DNA sequence: TGTGCCAGCAGCTGGAACAGGGATTCACCCCTCCACTTT. Its protein is CASSWNRDSPLHF.